The subject of this entry is one T cell receptor (beta chain). The target antigen is unknown. V gave up 3 bases and J gave up 0 bases; unmatched junction bases: 14. Germline CDR1 is SGDLS and CDR2 is YYNGEE. This CDR3 has 20 residues. These data come from a study of T cell responses to AZD1222 COVID-19 vaccine. General study points: Possibly, clonal diversity was underestimated; donors were largely white British and included more females. Spike-specific TCR breadth and depth were elevated following two AZD1222 doses. Nearly half of spike-specific TCRs reportedly target variant regions that are unmutated in the B.1.351 and B.1.1.7 variants.

Method: immunoSEQ multiplex PCR; TCRdb's copy keeps in-frame clones and lacks some. This table holds 130,000 to 150,000 clones, 80% to 90% found once. This chain uses TRBV9 with TRBJ2-2; 10 nucleotides line up with TRBD1. The specimen comprised peripheral blood, sampled on day 0 of AZD1222 vaccination. This TCR derives from an adult in good health. The CDR3 nucleotides read TGTGCCAGCAGCGGATCCGGGACAGGGGATATGCGCGCGAACACCGGGGAGCTGTTTTTT. Protein sequence: CASSGSGTGDMRANTGELFF.